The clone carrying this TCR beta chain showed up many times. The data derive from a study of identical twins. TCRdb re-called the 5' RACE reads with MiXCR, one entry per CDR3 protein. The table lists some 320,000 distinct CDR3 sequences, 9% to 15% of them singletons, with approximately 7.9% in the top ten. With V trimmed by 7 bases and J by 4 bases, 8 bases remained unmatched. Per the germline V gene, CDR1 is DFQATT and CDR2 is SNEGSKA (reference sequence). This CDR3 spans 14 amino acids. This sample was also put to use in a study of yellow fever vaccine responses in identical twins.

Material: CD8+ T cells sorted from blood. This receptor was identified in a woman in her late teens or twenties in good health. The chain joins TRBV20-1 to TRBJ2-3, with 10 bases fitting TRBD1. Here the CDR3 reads CSVAGTGEADTQYF. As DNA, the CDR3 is TGCAGTGTTGCCGGGACAGGGGAGGCAGATACGCAGTATTTT.